The entry that follows covers one TCR beta chain sequence. What it binds is not known. This record belongs to a study of radiotherapy plus CTLA-4 blockade in lung cancer. Ipilimumab-mediated CTLA-4 blockade plus focal radiation was given to patients having chemo-refractory metastatic non-small-cell lung cancer. General study points: Response, reportedly, was best predicted by interferon-beta along with early blood T cell clone dynamics.

Germline values: CDR1 KGHSH, CDR2 LQKENI. This CDR3 spans 13 amino acids. Trimming took off 8 bases at V and 0 bases at J, with 10 bases between the two ends. TCRdb's copy holds only in-frame clones and misses some; the assay was immunoSEQ multiplex PCR. This sample has about 99,000 clones; 80% to 90% occur once, and the top ten carry 4.5% to 5%. The chain uses TRBV18 and TRBJ2-5; D is possibly TRBD1 (5 bases). Here the sequenced sample was peripheral blood, taken from a patient treated with radiotherapy plus ipilimumab. The source of this sequence is a human donor with non-small cell lung cancer that progressed on radiotherapy plus ipilimumab. CDR3: CASLARDQETQYF. CDR3 coding DNA: TGTGCCAGCCTGGCCAGGGACCAAGAGACCCAGTACTTC.